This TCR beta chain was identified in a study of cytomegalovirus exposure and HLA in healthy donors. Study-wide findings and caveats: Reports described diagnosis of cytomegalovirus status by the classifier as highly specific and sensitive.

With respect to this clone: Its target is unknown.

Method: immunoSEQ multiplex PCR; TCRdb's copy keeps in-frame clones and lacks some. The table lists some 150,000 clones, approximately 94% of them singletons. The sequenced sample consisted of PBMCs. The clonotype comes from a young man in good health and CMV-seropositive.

The DNA for the CDR3 is TGTGCCAGCACCGAGCGTGTCACGAACACTGAAGCTTTCTTT. Translated: CASTERVTNTEAFF. This sequence joins TRBV6-5 and TRBJ1-1, with D uncertain. The CDR3 runs to 14 residues. Germline V CDR1 and CDR2: MNHEY, SVGAGI. The V gene lost 7 bases and the J gene lost 1 base, with 13 bases spanning the gap.